The present T cell receptor (beta chain) was sequenced within a study of cytomegalovirus exposure and HLA in healthy donors. Everyone who donated was a healthy bone marrow donor. This CDR3 is 15 amino acids long. V lost 6 bases to trimming and J lost 10 bases; unmatched junction nucleotides: 14. The germline gives CDR1 MDHEN, CDR2 SYDVKM. A note on this clone: Its antigen is unknown.

Study-level points and caveats: Under in vitro conditions, a few CMV-associated chains were confirmed as specific for CMV antigens. While the bulk of TCR sequences proved rare, some public TCRs turned up in many donors.

The PCR contained 60 Vbeta and 13 Jbeta primers. TCRdb's copy holds only in-frame clones and misses some; the assay was immunoSEQ multiplex PCR. The repertoire table contains 65,000 to 95,000 clones. The gene calls are TRBV28 and TRBJ2-1; TRBD2 matches at 8 bases. Material for sequencing was PBMCs. This TCR derives from a woman aged 60-70 years in good health and CMV-seronegative. In nucleotides, the CDR3 is TGTGCCAGCAGCCCGAGTACGGGGGGGGCGCGAGAGCAGTTCTTC. Its protein product is CASSPSTGGAREQFF.